This T cell receptor (beta chain) was found in a study of identical twins. TCRdb reprocessed the 5' RACE reads via MiXCR and lists one record per CDR3 protein. The sample gives around 370,000 distinct CDR3 sequences, roughly 9% of which show up once; 8% to 9.5% is in the top ten. Trimming took 4 bases from V and 3 from J; bases not matched to a gene: 6. The CDR3 extends over 15 amino acids. The germline gives CDR1 SGHVS, CDR2 FQNEAQ. This clonotype was detected ten times or more. The receptor was isolated from a woman aged 50 to 60 in good health. The sample taken for sequencing was naive T cells sorted from blood. The chain couples TRBV7-8 to TRBJ1-2; TRBD1 aligns across 9 bases. The CDR3 is CASSSGGQGHYGYTF. The CDR3 DNA sequence: TGTGCCAGCAGCTCCGGAGGACAGGGGCACTATGGCTACACCTTC.